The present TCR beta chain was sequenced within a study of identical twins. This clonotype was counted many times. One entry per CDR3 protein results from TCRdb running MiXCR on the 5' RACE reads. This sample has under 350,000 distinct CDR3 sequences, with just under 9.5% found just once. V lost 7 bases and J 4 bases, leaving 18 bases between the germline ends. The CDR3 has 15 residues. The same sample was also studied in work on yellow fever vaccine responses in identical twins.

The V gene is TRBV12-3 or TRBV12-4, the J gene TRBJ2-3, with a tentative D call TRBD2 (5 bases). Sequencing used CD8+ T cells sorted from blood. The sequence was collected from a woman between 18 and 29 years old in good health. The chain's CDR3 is CASTLGLAGPDTQYF. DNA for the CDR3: TGTGCCAGCACCCTAGGATTGGCGGGCCCAGATACGCAGTATTTT.